This T cell receptor beta chain was captured by sequencing in a study of early T cells in non-severe SARS-CoV-2 infection (dated by TCRdb to about 2021). In terms of the full investigation: Because TCR sequencing was done on bulk RNA from unsorted whole blood, the alpha and beta chains could not be paired. Results the study describes overall, beyond this receptor: VDJdb matching was skewed toward anti-spike CD8 responses and likely underestimated virus-specific expansions by missing private and CD4 specificities.

V and J lose 8 bases and 10 bases, and a span of 21 bases separates them. From the germline V gene (reference sequence), CDR1 is SEHNR and CDR2 is FQNEAQ. The CDR3, cysteine through phenylalanine, is 13 amino acids long. Only CDR3 DNA is held: 39 bases, read in frame from base 1. In this sample, this clonotype turned up a few times. Its cognate antigen has yet to be identified. No qualities accompany the bases; no much larger clone lies one base away. Library preparation was by 5' RACE. Sequencing instrument: NextSeq 500. The TCR library protocol attached unique molecular identifiers to individual cDNA molecules to correct for sequencing error and PCR bias. TCR alpha and beta chains were both sequenced, and the abundances of alpha and beta sequences in each sample were closely correlated with each other. Processing in the source paper ran as follows. Decombinator V4 was used to annotate TCR sequences for V gene, J gene and CDR3. TCRs were defined as expanded if a significant change between any two time points was detected under a Poisson model with p below 0.0001. TCR abundances were normalised to the total number of TCRs sequenced per sample and expressed as counts per million. TRAV1-2 paired with TRAJ12, TRAJ20 or TRAJ33 defined MAIT TCRs, while TRAV10 paired with TRAJ18 defined iNKT TCRs. VDJdb, accessed 1 November 2021, was searched for CMV, EBV and SARS-CoV-2 annotated TCRs, excluding TCRs annotated for multiple antigens. TCRdb handled the public reads itself, with Q25 trimming in fastp and clone calling in MiXCR, and kept productive beta chains. Rows with a matching CDR3 protein are joined into one entry that keeps the most common DNA and genes. The V and J calls follow TCRdb's processing rather than the paper's. The sample has roughly 60,000 distinct CDR3 sequences on record, 6.6% of them singletons. The ten largest clonotypes hold about 5.8% of the sample.

The study was a case-control design nested within a healthcare worker cohort in London, UK, with weekly nasopharyngeal swab PCR tests and blood sampling. Healthcare workers were enrolled in the week of the UK lockdown, from 23 to 31 March 2020, and were followed every week for up to roughly 16 weeks. The specimen was whole blood, collected at baseline. Here the chain combines TRBV7-9 and TRBJ2-7, with the D assignment possibly TRBD1 or TRBD2, given 6 matching bases for each. This sequence was found in an adult who was a healthcare worker with PCR-confirmed SARS-CoV-2 infection or an uninfected control (not recorded which). The CDR3 is CASSGLVGGSQYF. The nucleotides read TGTGCCAGCTCGGGCTTAGTCGGGGGCTCCCAGTACTTC.